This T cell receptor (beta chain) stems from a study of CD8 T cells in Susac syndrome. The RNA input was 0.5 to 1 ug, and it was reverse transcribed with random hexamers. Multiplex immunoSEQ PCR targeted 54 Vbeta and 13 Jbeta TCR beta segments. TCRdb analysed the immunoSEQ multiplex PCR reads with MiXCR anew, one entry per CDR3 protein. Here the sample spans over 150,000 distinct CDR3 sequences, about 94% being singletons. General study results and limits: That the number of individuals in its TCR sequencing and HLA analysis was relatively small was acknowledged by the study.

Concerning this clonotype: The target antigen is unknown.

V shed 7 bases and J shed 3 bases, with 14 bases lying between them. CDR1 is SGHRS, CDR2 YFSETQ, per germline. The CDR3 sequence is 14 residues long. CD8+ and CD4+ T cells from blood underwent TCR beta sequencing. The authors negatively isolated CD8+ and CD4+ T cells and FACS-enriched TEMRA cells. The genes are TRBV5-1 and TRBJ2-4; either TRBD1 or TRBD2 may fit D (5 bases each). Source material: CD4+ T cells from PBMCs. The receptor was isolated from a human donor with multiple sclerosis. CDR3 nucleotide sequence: TGCGCCAGCGCCCAAGGTGGGGGCAAAAACATTCAGTACTTC. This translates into CASAQGGGKNIQYF.